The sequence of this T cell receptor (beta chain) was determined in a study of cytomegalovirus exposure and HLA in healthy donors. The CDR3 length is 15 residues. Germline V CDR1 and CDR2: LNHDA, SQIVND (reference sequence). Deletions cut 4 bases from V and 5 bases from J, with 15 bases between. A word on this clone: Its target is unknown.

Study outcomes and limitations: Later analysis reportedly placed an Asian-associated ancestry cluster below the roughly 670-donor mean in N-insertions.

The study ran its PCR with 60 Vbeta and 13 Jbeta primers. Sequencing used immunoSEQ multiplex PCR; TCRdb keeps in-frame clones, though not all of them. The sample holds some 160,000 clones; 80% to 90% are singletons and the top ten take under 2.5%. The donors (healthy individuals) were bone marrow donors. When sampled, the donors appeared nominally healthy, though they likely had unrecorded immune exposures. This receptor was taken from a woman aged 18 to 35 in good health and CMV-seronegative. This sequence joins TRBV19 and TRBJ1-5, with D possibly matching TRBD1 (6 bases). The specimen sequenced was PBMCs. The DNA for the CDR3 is TGTGCCAGTAGTACGTCCGGGACAATGTATCAGCCCCAGCATTTT. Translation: CASSTSGTMYQPQHF.